A selection of T cell receptor beta chains follows, all from one sample in a study of identical twins. TCRdb processed the 5' RACE reads anew with MiXCR; each CDR3 protein has one entry. The sample carries some 1,600,000 distinct CDR3 sequences, more than 30% recorded once. The source material was cord blood. These receptors all come from a newborn girl in good health. CDR3s include the opening cysteine and the closing phenylalanine or tryptophan. The order of the fields is clone size, CDR3 length, D gene, V gene, J gene, CDR3 protein, CDR3 DNA. A D gene is named only where the DNA matches it firmly. Some rows have no size entry. The others give once, few or many, or a class for an expanded clone.

clone size: NA; CDR3 length: 17; D gene: NA; V gene: TRBV4-1; J gene: TRBJ2-1; CDR3 protein: CASSQPITRRVYNEQFF; CDR3 DNA: TGCGCCAGCAGCCAGCCTATTACTAGACGGGTCTACAATGAGCAGTTCTTC
clone size: NA; CDR3 length: 11; D gene: NA; V gene: TRBV20-1; J gene: TRBJ1-2; CDR3 protein: CRGGTNYGYTF; CDR3 DNA: TGCAGGGGCGGGACTAACTATGGCTACACCTTC
clone size: NA; CDR3 length: 15; D gene: NA; V gene: TRBV25-1; J gene: TRBJ2-5; CDR3 protein: CASSEVGQPKETQYF; CDR3 DNA: TGTGCCAGCAGTGAGGTAGGACAGCCCAAAGAGACCCAGTACTTC
clone size: NA; CDR3 length: 12; D gene: NA; V gene: TRBV10-3; J gene: TRBJ2-6; CDR3 protein: CAINSGADVLTF; CDR3 DNA: TGCGCCATCAACTCTGGGGCCGACGTCCTGACTTTC
clone size: once; CDR3 length: 15; D gene: NA; V gene: TRBV9; J gene: TRBJ2-1; CDR3 protein: CASSVTRTQNNEQFF; CDR3 DNA: TGTGCCAGCAGCGTTACTAGAACCCAGAACAATGAGCAGTTCTTC
clone size: NA; CDR3 length: 15; D gene: NA; V gene: TRBV27; J gene: TRBJ2-2; CDR3 protein: CASCYRWAYTGELFF; CDR3 DNA: TGTGCCAGCTGCTATCGGTGGGCTTACACCGGGGAGCTGTTTTTT
clone size: NA; CDR3 length: 12; D gene: NA; V gene: TRBV25-1; J gene: TRBJ1-1; CDR3 protein: CASSESGQKAFF; CDR3 DNA: TGTGCCAGCAGTGAATCCGGACAGAAAGCTTTCTTT
clone size: NA; CDR3 length: 14; D gene: NA; V gene: TRBV9; J gene: TRBJ1-6; CDR3 protein: CASSAHPENSPLHF; CDR3 DNA: TGTGCCAGCAGCGCTCACCCGGAAAATTCACCCCTCCACTTT
clone size: NA; CDR3 length: 15; D gene: NA; V gene: TRBV27; J gene: TRBJ1-2; CDR3 protein: CASSGRGAHYYGYTF; CDR3 DNA: TGTGCCAGCAGTGGCCGAGGGGCCCACTACTATGGCTACACCTTC
clone size: many; CDR3 length: 19; D gene: TRBD2; V gene: TRBV29-1; J gene: TRBJ2-3; CDR3 protein: CSVTSLAGGLPSLTDTQYF; CDR3 DNA: TGCAGCGTTACAAGCCTAGCGGGAGGGCTCCCCAGTTTGACAGATACGCAGTATTTT
clone size: NA; CDR3 length: 15; D gene: NA; V gene: TRBV10-3; J gene: TRBJ2-2; CDR3 protein: CAISGTPGEIGELFF; CDR3 DNA: TGTGCCATCAGTGGGACCCCAGGGGAGATCGGGGAGCTGTTTTTT
clone size: NA; CDR3 length: 17; D gene: NA; V gene: TRBV11-3; J gene: TRBJ2-5; CDR3 protein: CASSLDRLGGPQETQYF; CDR3 DNA: TGTGCCAGCAGCTTAGATAGGTTGGGGGGCCCCCAAGAGACCCAGTACTTC
clone size: few; CDR3 length: 15; D gene: NA; V gene: TRBV2; J gene: TRBJ1-6; CDR3 protein: CASSDWRQVNSPLHF; CDR3 DNA: TGTGCCAGCAGTGATTGGCGACAGGTTAATTCACCCCTCCACTTT
clone size: few; CDR3 length: 12; D gene: TRBD1; V gene: TRBV13; J gene: TRBJ2-7; CDR3 protein: CASSLRGQEEYF; CDR3 DNA: TGTGCCAGCAGCTTAAGGGGACAGGAAGAGTACTTC
clone size: NA; CDR3 length: 17; D gene: NA; V gene: TRBV10-3; J gene: TRBJ1-6; CDR3 protein: CAISESRLGEYNSPLHF; CDR3 DNA: TGTGCCATCAGTGAGTCGAGATTGGGGGAATATAATTCACCCCTCCACTTT
clone size: few; CDR3 length: 13; D gene: NA; V gene: TRBV12-3/TRBV12-4; J gene: TRBJ1-5; CDR3 protein: CASTREVGQPQHF; CDR3 DNA: TGTGCCAGCACACGTGAAGTGGGTCAGCCCCAGCATTTT
clone size: NA; CDR3 length: 11; D gene: NA; V gene: TRBV20-1; J gene: TRBJ2-7; CDR3 protein: CSADGSYEQYF; CDR3 DNA: TGCAGTGCCGACGGTTCCTACGAGCAGTACTTC
clone size: NA; CDR3 length: 15; D gene: NA; V gene: TRBV9; J gene: TRBJ2-2; CDR3 protein: CASSVASDYTGELFF; CDR3 DNA: TGTGCCAGCAGCGTAGCTAGCGACTACACCGGGGAGCTGTTTTTT
clone size: NA; CDR3 length: 15; D gene: TRBD1; V gene: TRBV7-9; J gene: TRBJ1-2; CDR3 protein: CASSLGWRQGGGYTF; CDR3 DNA: TGTGCCAGCAGCTTAGGGTGGCGACAGGGGGGCGGCTACACCTTC
clone size: NA; CDR3 length: 14; D gene: TRBD1; V gene: TRBV5-6; J gene: TRBJ1-2; CDR3 protein: CASSPTSGTVNYTF; CDR3 DNA: TGTGCCAGCAGTCCGACCTCCGGGACAGTAAACTACACCTTC
clone size: once; CDR3 length: 16; D gene: NA; V gene: TRBV12-3/TRBV12-4; J gene: TRBJ2-2; CDR3 protein: CASRPVGEPGTGELFF; CDR3 DNA: TGTGCCAGCAGACCGGTGGGGGAGCCGGGCACCGGGGAGCTGTTTTTT
clone size: NA; CDR3 length: 14; D gene: TRBD1; V gene: TRBV6-5; J gene: TRBJ2-5; CDR3 protein: CASSYRGGAGTQYF; CDR3 DNA: TGTGCCAGCAGTTACCGAGGGGGCGCAGGGACCCAGTACTTC
clone size: NA; CDR3 length: 17; D gene: NA; V gene: TRBV20-1; J gene: TRBJ2-3; CDR3 protein: CSAPRGLGVNNRDTQYF; CDR3 DNA: TGCAGTGCTCCGCGGGGGCTTGGAGTCAACAATAGGGATACGCAGTATTTT